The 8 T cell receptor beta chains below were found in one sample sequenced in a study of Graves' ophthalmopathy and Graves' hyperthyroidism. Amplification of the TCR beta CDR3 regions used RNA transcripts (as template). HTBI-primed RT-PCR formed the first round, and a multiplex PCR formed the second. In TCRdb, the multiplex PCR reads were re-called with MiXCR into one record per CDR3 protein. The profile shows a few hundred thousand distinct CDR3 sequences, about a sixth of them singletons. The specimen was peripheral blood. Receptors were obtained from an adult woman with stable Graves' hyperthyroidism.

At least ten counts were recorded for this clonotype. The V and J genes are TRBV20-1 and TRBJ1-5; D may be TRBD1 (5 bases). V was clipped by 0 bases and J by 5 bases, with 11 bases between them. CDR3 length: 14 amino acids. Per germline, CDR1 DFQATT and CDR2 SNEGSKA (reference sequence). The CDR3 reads CSARDQGGYQPQHF. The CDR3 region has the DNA TGCAGTGCTAGAGATCAGGGAGGTTATCAGCCCCAGCATTTT.

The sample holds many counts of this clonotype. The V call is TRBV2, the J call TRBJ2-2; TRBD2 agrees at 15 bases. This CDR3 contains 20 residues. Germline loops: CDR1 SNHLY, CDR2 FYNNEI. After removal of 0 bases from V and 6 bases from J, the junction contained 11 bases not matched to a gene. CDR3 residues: CASSEAGTSGRTSRAGELFF. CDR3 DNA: TGTGCCAGCAGTGAAGCGGGGACTAGCGGGAGGACTAGTCGGGCCGGGGAGCTGTTTTTT.

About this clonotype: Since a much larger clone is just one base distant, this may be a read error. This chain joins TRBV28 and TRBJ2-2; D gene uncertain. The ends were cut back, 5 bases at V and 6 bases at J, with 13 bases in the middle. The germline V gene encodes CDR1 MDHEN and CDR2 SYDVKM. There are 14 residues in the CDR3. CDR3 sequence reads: CASSLRPRAGELFF. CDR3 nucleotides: TGTGCCAGCAGTCTCCGACCCCGGGCCGGGGAGCTGTTTTTT.

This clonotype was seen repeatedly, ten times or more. In DNA, the CDR3 is TGTGCCAGCAGCCTCGCGGGGACCTTCCTCACCCTATTGTACTTC. It encodes CASSLAGTFLTLLYF. This sequence joins TRBV11-2 and TRBJ2-4, with D maybe TRBD2 (6 bases). Germline assignment: CDR1 SGHAT and CDR2 FQNNGV. The CDR3 runs 15 residues. Between the trimmed V and J ends, which lost 5 bases and 15 bases, there was a span of 26 bases.

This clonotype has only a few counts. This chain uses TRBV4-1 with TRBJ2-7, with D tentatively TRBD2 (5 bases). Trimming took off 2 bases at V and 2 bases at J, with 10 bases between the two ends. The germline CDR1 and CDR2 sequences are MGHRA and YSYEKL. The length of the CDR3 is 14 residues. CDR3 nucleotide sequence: TGCGCCAGCAGCCAACATCTCGGGGCCTACGAGCAGTACTTC. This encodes CASSQHLGAYEQYF.

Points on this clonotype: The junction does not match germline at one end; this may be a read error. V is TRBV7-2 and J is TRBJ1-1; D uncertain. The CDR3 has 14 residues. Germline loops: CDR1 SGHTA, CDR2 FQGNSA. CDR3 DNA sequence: TGTGCCAGCAGCTTAGTGGGGATGAACACTGAAGCTTCCTTT. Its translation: CASSLVGMNTEASF.

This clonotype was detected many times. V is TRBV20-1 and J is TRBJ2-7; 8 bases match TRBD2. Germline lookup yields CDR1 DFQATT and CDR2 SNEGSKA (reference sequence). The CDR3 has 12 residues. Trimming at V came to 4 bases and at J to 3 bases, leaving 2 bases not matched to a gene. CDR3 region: CSAIAGSYEQYF. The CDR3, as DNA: TGCAGTGCTATAGCGGGAAGCTACGAGCAGTACTTC.

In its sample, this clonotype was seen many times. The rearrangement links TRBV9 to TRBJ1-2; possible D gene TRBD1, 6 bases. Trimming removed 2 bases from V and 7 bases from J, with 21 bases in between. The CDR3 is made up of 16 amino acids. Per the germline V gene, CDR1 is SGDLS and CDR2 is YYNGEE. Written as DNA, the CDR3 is TGTGCCAGCAGCGTCCCCAGGGGATCGGAGGAGCGTGGCTACACCTTC. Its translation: CASSVPRGSEERGYTF.